A selection of T cell receptor beta chains follows, all from one sample in a study of molecular identifiers for immune sequencing clone quantification. TCRdb recomputed calls from the PCR reads with MiXCR, one row per CDR3 protein. This table holds approximately 590,000 distinct CDR3 sequences, around 25% found once. Sequencing used naive CD8+ T cells from blood, with Jurkat cell RNA spiked in. The receptors were sampled from a human donor in good health. Some libraries in this study had Jurkat cell RNA spiked in. CDR3s include the opening cysteine and the closing phenylalanine or tryptophan. The D gene is left open where the match is weak. For some rows the clone size is stated as once, few or many, or as a class when expanded; others skip it.

abundance	v_gene	d_gene	j_gene	CDR3aa	CDR3nt
NA	TRBV7-8	TRBD2	TRBJ2-2	CASTLHGGAPDANTGELFF	TGTGCCAGCACCCTTCACGGGGGGGCCCCGGACGCTAACACCGGGGAGCTGTTTTTT
many	TRBV5-1	NA	TRBJ2-6	CASSSTGAAGSGANVLTF	TGCGCCAGCAGCTCTACCGGGGCAGCAGGGTCTGGGGCCAACGTCCTGACTTTC
NA	TRBV29-1	NA	TRBJ2-1	CSVDLAETYNEQFF	TGCAGCGTTGATCTAGCCGAGACCTACAATGAGCAGTTCTTC
NA	TRBV11-2	NA	TRBJ2-5	CASSLDWSLQETQYF	TGTGCCAGCAGCTTAGATTGGTCGCTCCAAGAGACCCAGTACTTC
NA	TRBV7-9	TRBD2	TRBJ2-1	CASSLNPSGYNEQFF	TGTGCCAGCAGCTTAAATCCTAGCGGTTACAATGAGCAGTTCTTC
few	TRBV7-9	NA	TRBJ2-3	CASSYEEGELSGDTQYF	TGTGCCAGCAGCTACGAGGAGGGGGAGCTATCGGGAGATACGCAGTATTTT
few	TRBV9	NA	TRBJ2-5	CASSLLGRTQETQYF	TGTGCCAGCAGCCTCCTCGGACGGACACAAGAGACCCAGTACTTC
NA	TRBV10-2	TRBD1	TRBJ2-1	CASTRTGPHNEQFF	TGCGCCAGCACCCGGACAGGTCCCCACAATGAGCAGTTCTTC
NA	TRBV6-5	TRBD2	TRBJ2-7	CANSYTSGSYEQYF	TGTGCCAACAGTTACACTAGCGGCTCCTACGAGCAGTACTTC
many	TRBV6-2/TRBV6-3	NA	TRBJ1-1	CASSETAMNTEAFF	TGTGCCAGCAGTGAGACAGCCATGAACACTGAAGCTTTCTTT
many	TRBV6-2/TRBV6-3	NA	TRBJ2-3	CASSPLLGSTDTQYF	TGTGCCAGCAGTCCTCTCCTAGGCAGCACAGATACGCAGTATTTT
NA	TRBV20-1	TRBD2	TRBJ2-3	CSAIVYLREYLTDTQYF	TGCAGTGCTATTGTATATTTGCGGGAGTACCTCACAGATACGCAGTATTTT
many	TRBV5-1	TRBD2	TRBJ2-5	CASSLGTSEETQYF	TGCGCCAGCAGCTTGGGGACTAGTGAAGAGACCCAGTACTTC
NA	TRBV19	NA	TRBJ1-4	CASSIPLGGVVRSRNEKLFF	TGTGCCAGTAGTATCCCCCTTGGAGGGGTGGTACGTTCTCGGAATGAAAAACTGTTTTTT
many	TRBV27	NA	TRBJ2-7	CASSPRGGPGYEQYF	TGTGCCAGCAGTCCAAGGGGGGGCCCCGGCTACGAGCAGTACTTC
few	TRBV11-2	TRBD2	TRBJ2-1	CASSPRTSGGYNEQFF	TGTGCCAGCAGCCCCCGGACTAGCGGGGGGTACAATGAGCAGTTCTTC
NA	TRBV20-1	NA	TRBJ1-1	CSARGHLNTEAFF	TGCAGTGCTAGGGGACACCTGAACACTGAAGCTTTCTTT
NA	TRBV7-9	TRBD1	TRBJ2-3	CASSYDRGGTDTQYF	TGTGCCAGCAGCTACGACAGGGGGGGAACAGATACGCAGTATTTT
few	TRBV15	NA	TRBJ2-2	CATSRDDRDTGELFF	TGTGCCACCAGCAGAGACGACCGAGACACCGGGGAGCTGTTTTTT
NA	TRBV28	NA	TRBJ2-1	CASSFRGYSYNEQFF	TGTGCCAGCAGTTTCCGGGGTTACTCCTACAATGAGCAGTTCTTC
many	TRBV7-9	NA	TRBJ2-3	CASSAAPDTQYF	TGTGCCAGCAGCGCCGCCCCCGATACGCAGTATTTT
NA	TRBV9	TRBD1	TRBJ1-1	CASSEGTGTVTEAFF	TGTGCCAGCAGCGAAGGGACAGGGACAGTCACTGAAGCTTTCTTT
few	TRBV12-3/TRBV12-4	TRBD1	TRBJ2-2	CATGQGFANTGELFF	TGTGCCACCGGACAGGGATTCGCGAACACCGGGGAGCTGTTTTTT
NA	TRBV19	NA	TRBJ1-5	CASSIMEYSNQPQHF	TGTGCCAGTAGTATCATGGAATATAGCAATCAGCCCCAGCATTTT
many	TRBV2	NA	TRBJ1-2	CATDKQGYGYTF	TGTGCCACTGACAAGCAAGGCTATGGCTACACCTTC
many	TRBV12-3/TRBV12-4	NA	TRBJ1-2	CASSPFGGHNYGYTF	TGTGCCAGCAGTCCTTTTGGGGGACATAACTATGGCTACACCTTC
few	TRBV6-2/TRBV6-3	NA	TRBJ1-1	CASNGGRLGDTEAFF	TGTGCCAGCAACGGGGGCAGGTTAGGGGACACTGAAGCTTTCTTT
many	TRBV5-6	NA	TRBJ2-7	CASSAGLASYEQYF	TGTGCCAGCAGCGCCGGGCTAGCGAGCTACGAGCAGTACTTC
few	TRBV11-2	TRBD1	TRBJ2-3	CASSSLPGGTEKRPPTDTQYF	TGTGCCAGCAGCTCCCTTCCGGGTGGGACAGAGAAACGACCCCCCACAGATACGCAGTATTTT
many	TRBV2	TRBD2	TRBJ2-1	CASSEGGRTSGSLYNEQFF	TGTGCCAGCAGTGAAGGGGGCCGCACTAGCGGATCCCTTTACAATGAGCAGTTCTTC
NA	TRBV9	NA	TRBJ1-1	CASSSLQGGTEAFF	TGTGCCAGCAGCTCTCTACAGGGTGGGACTGAAGCTTTCTTT
few	TRBV2	NA	TRBJ2-1	CASRDEGRVEEQFF	TGTGCCAGCCGAGACGAGGGACGGGTGGAAGAGCAGTTCTTC